Listed below are T cell receptor beta chains from one sample, sequenced in a study of blood T cell repertoires in COVID-19. Assay used: immunoSEQ multiplex PCR; TCRdb lists only in-frame clones, some missing. The data show 32,000 or so clones, around 87% seen once. The sequencing sample was made of peripheral blood. Receptor source: a man between 65 and 85 years old with acute or convalescent COVID-19. CDR3s include the opening cysteine and the closing phenylalanine or tryptophan.

v_call	j_call	cdr3_aa
TRBV6-2/TRBV6-3	TRBJ1-1	CASSSVGGLMNTEAFF
TRBV5-1	TRBJ2-7	CASSLVQGAGYEQYF
TRBV5-6	TRBJ1-2	CASSLWDRGGGYTF
TRBV6-5	TRBJ1-2	CASFDRGNGYTF
TRBV7-9	TRBJ1-2	CASSSTAYGYTF
TRBV5-6	TRBJ2-3	CASSLPPGQGLDTQYF
TRBV7-2	TRBJ2-5	CASSSDGGETQYF
TRBV4-3	TRBJ2-1	CASSPTSGAYNEQFF
TRBV6-2/TRBV6-3	TRBJ1-5	CASSSRASNQPQHF
TRBV6-5	TRBJ2-1	CASSLAASYNEQFF
TRBV30	TRBJ1-3	CACSSGGGNTIYF
TRBV20-1	TRBJ2-7	CSASSGLEGEQYF
TRBV25-1	TRBJ2-7	CASSPSRDRQQYF
TRBV28	TRBJ1-4	CASSPRRTATNEKLFF
TRBV4-2	TRBJ1-2	CASSQDSQGLVYGYTF
TRBV9	TRBJ2-3	CASSIGAGYTDTQYF
TRBV18	TRBJ1-4	CASSPIAWTGTSTNEKLFF
TRBV7-6	TRBJ1-4	CASSLRGGEKLFF
TRBV4-2	TRBJ1-1	CASSQDGKGTVTEAFF
TRBV5-1	TRBJ2-2	CASSFPSLPGELFF
TRBV5-4	TRBJ1-4	CASSPPGQSNEKLFF
TRBV10-3	TRBJ2-7	CAISESMGLAYEQYF
TRBV7-8	TRBJ1-5	CASSVDRGGQPQHF
TRBV6-1	TRBJ1-1	CASSEAGGAENTEAFF
TRBV6-4	TRBJ2-7	CASSTPPAGYEQYF
TRBV27	TRBJ1-2	CASSLSAQGIGGYTF
TRBV11-2	TRBJ2-3	CASSQTGLVRDTQYF
TRBV6-1	TRBJ2-7	CASSEFRSSGNYEQYF
TRBV7-2	TRBJ2-1	CASSLADSSYNEQFF
TRBV16	TRBJ1-5	CASSLSWDNNQPQHF
TRBV19	TRBJ1-3	CASSLNTVGGNTIYF
TRBV12-3/TRBV12-4	TRBJ1-1	CASRNRGTEAFF
TRBV6-6	TRBJ1-4	CASSYSRGNEKLFF
TRBV5-6	TRBJ1-1	CASSYRTGSVWTFF
TRBV10-2	TRBJ2-1	CASRPQTGSSYNEQFF
TRBV3-1/TRBV3-2	TRBJ2-1	CASSQEEGTSGGPNEQFF
TRBV18	TRBJ2-1	CASSITSEEQFF
TRBV20-1	TRBJ1-5	CSASGPGGNQPQHF
TRBV5-4	TRBJ2-3	CASSMEREGADTQYF
TRBV30	TRBJ1-1	CAIIKNTEAFF
TRBV16	TRBJ1-4	CASSLQAGVNEKLFF
TRBV5-1	TRBJ1-4	CASSQDRVGEKLFF
TRBV10-3	TRBJ1-2	CAIRTQGDYGYTF
TRBV5-8	TRBJ2-3	CASSLGRSSTDTQYF
TRBV30	TRBJ1-5	CAWSRAGNQPQHF
TRBV19	TRBJ1-5	CASSTTFSYSNQPQHF
TRBV7-2	TRBJ1-3	CASSPDSGNTIYF
TRBV4-1	TRBJ1-4	CASSQVRTGNEKLFF